Listed here are 26 T cell receptor beta chains from one sample, sequenced in a study of T cell repertoires in cytomegalovirus infection. One entry per CDR3 protein, called by TCRdb with MiXCR from the reads. The top ten hold roughly 9.8% of the sample, which has 150,000 to 180,000 distinct CDR3 sequences, 23% seen once. The source material was PBMCs. The receptors stem from a human donor in good health (CMV status not recorded). Some clones in this sample may be carry-over from other donors' samples.

A few counts support this clonotype. The chain employs TRBV27 and TRBJ2-2; D not resolved. V dropped 6 bases and J dropped 6 bases, with 8 bases sitting between them. CDR3 length: 12 residues. CDR1 is MNHEY, CDR2 SMNVEV, per germline (reference sequence). In DNA, the CDR3 is TGTGCCAGCAGCGGTCGCGCCGGGGAGCTGTTTTTT. This codes for CASSGRAGELFF.

In this sample, this clonotype turned up many times. The chain joins TRBV20-1 to TRBJ1-1; D is unclear. CDR3 length equals 12 residues. The germline V gene has CDR1 DFQATT and CDR2 SNEGSKA (reference sequence). Trimming removed 3 bases from V and 4 bases from J, with 9 bases in between. DNA for the CDR3: TGCAGTGCTAGTGTTGGGAGCACTGAAGCTTTCTTT. As protein: CSASVGSTEAFF.

The chain employs TRBV7-2 and TRBJ2-5; 8 bases line up with TRBD1. Germline V CDR1 and CDR2: SGHTA, FQGNSA. The CDR3 is 13 amino acids. J lost 5 bases, V lost 6 bases, and 5 bases had no gene match. The CDR3 nucleotides read TGTGCCAGCAGGCCGGACAGGGAGGAGACCCAGTACTTC. It specifies CASRPDREETQYF.

This chain links TRBV7-9 with TRBJ1-2; tentatively, D is TRBD1 (5 bases). This CDR3 has 14 amino acids. The V gene's germline CDR1 is SEHNR and CDR2 FQNEAQ (reference sequence). Between the trimmed V and J ends, which lost 5 bases and 8 bases, there was a span of 18 bases. CDR3 nucleotides: TGTGCCAGCAGCGAAGGGAGCCCGACAGAAGGCTACACCTTC. Amino acid sequence: CASSEGSPTEGYTF.

This clonotype was recorded many times. The V call is TRBV12-3 or TRBV12-4, the J call TRBJ1-2; a weak D match, TRBD1 (5 bases). Trimming removed 3 bases from V and 6 bases from J, with 14 bases in between. This CDR3 has 14 residues. CDR3 amino acids: CASSFGFSGNGYTF. The CDR3, as DNA: TGTGCCAGCAGTTTTGGGTTCTCAGGGAATGGCTACACCTTC.

The chain couples TRBV28 to TRBJ2-7; 7 bases map to TRBD1. J gave up 3 bases and V 10 bases, and 9 bases lay outside the gene matches. CDR3 length: 13 amino acids. Germline CDR1 reads MDHEN; CDR2 reads SYDVKM. CDR3 sequence (DNA): TGTGCCACCCTTCGGCCAGGGGGCTACGAGCAGTACTTC. It encodes CATLRPGGYEQYF.

This clonotype was seen at least ten times. The rearrangement links TRBV7-2 to TRBJ2-7; D gene ambiguous. The germline V and J ends were trimmed by 0 bases and 5 bases, with 8 bases remaining between them. The CDR3 consists of 13 residues. Germline V CDR1 and CDR2: SGHTA, FQGNSA. This CDR3 is CASSLAPQDEQYF. In DNA, the CDR3 is TGTGCCAGCAGCTTAGCGCCTCAGGACGAGCAGTACTTC.

This clonotype occurred many times. The chain carries TRBV7-2 and TRBJ2-5; D might be TRBD1 (5 bases). Trimming shortened V by 5 bases and J by 3 bases, and 16 bases separated the two germline ends. Germline V gene data show CDR1 as SGHTA and CDR2 as FQGNSA. The CDR3 is made up of 15 amino acids. CDR3 in amino acids: CASSRLGSTEETQYF. In nucleotides, the CDR3 is TGTGCCAGCAGCCGTTTGGGGTCGACAGAAGAGACCCAGTACTTC.

This chain uses TRBV28 with TRBJ2-1; TRBD1 matches at 12 bases. The CDR3 extends over 15 amino acids. Trimming at V came to 5 bases and at J to 9 bases, leaving 8 bases not matched to a gene. From germline, CDR1 is MDHEN and CDR2 SYDVKM. This CDR3 reads CASSPGTGGDFEQFF. CDR3 sequence (DNA): TGTGCCAGCAGTCCCGGGACAGGGGGCGATTTTGAGCAGTTCTTC.

This clonotype was recorded at least ten times. The chain recombines TRBV7-8 with TRBJ2-7; D unclear. The CDR3 contains 13 residues. Germline CDR1 reads SGHVS; CDR2 reads FQNEAQ. V was shortened by 0 bases and J by 3 bases, with 6 bases between the two germline ends. The CDR3 region has the DNA TGTGCCAGCAGCTTAGCGCCTGACTACGAGCAGTACTTC. Its protein is CASSLAPDYEQYF.

V usage is TRBV3-1 and J usage is TRBJ1-1, with 9 bases matching TRBD1. The V gene's germline CDR1 is LGHDT and CDR2 YNNKEL (reference sequence). The CDR3 contains 19 residues. Trimming took 1 base from V and 5 from J; bases not matched to a gene: 17. The CDR3 region is CASSQGLGGMGQGGTEAFF. The CDR3 region has the DNA TGTGCCAGCAGCCAAGGCTTGGGGGGTATGGGACAGGGAGGAACTGAAGCTTTCTTT.

V and J are TRBV4-1 and TRBJ2-2, with TRBD2 identical over 11 bases. V lost 0 bases to trimming and J lost 0 bases; unmatched junction nucleotides: 3. The V gene's germline CDR1 is MGHRA and CDR2 YSYEKL. There are 18 residues in the CDR3. The CDR3 bases are TGCGCCAGCAGCCAAGAAGCTAGCGGGAGGCCGAACACCGGGGAGCTGTTTTTT. Residues: CASSQEASGRPNTGELFF.

This clonotype was seen many times. The chain recombines TRBV7-2 with TRBJ2-7, with 9 bases that match TRBD1. Germline CDR1 is SGHTA and CDR2 is FQGNSA. The V gene end was trimmed by 1 base and the J gene end by 5 bases; junction bases not matched to a gene: 6. This CDR3 contains 15 residues. The CDR3 nucleotides are TGTGCCAGCAGCTTAGGACCGGGACAGGGAGACGAGCAGTACTTC. Its protein product is CASSLGPGQGDEQYF.

This clonotype showed up just a few times. The J gene is TRBJ1-5, the V gene TRBV29-1, with 9 bases fitting TRBD1. Losses at the gene ends were 4 bases for V and 7 bases for J; bases not matched to a gene: 8. CDR1 and CDR2 from the germline V gene are SQVTM and ANQGSEA. CDR3 length: 14 amino acids. This CDR3 reads CSVAEQGADQPQHF. The CDR3 nucleotides are TGCAGCGTTGCTGAACAGGGGGCAGACCAGCCCCAGCATTTT. Variable domain in full (rest from reference TRBV29-1 and TRBJ1-5): SAVISQKPSRDICQRGTSLTIQCQVDSQVTMMFWYRQQPGQSLTLIATANQGSEATYESGFVIDKFPISRPNLTFSTLTVSNMSPEDSSIYLCSVAEQGADQPQHFGDGTRLSIL.

This chain uses TRBV7-8 with TRBJ2-1, with 7 bases fitting TRBD1. Germline loops: CDR1 SGHVS, CDR2 FQNEAQ. The ends lost 5 bases at V and 6 bases at J; junction bases unmatched: 10. This CDR3 region has 15 residues. The CDR3 protein is CASSGRDRHSNEQFF. The CDR3 DNA follows: TGTGCCAGCAGCGGCCGGGACAGACACTCCAATGAGCAGTTCTTC.

A single count supports this clonotype. The chain carries TRBV4-3 and TRBJ1-2, with 9 bases aligning to TRBD1. Germline CDR1 LGHNA, CDR2 YSLEER. The CDR3 runs to 13 residues. With V trimmed by 4 bases and J by 7 bases, 4 bases remained unmatched. This CDR3 is CASSPTGGLGYTF. CDR3 in DNA: TGCGCCAGCAGCCCGACAGGGGGGCTTGGCTACACCTTC.

This clonotype was counted many times. The chain uses TRBV7-2 and TRBJ1-2; tentatively, D is TRBD1 (6 bases). The ends were cut back, 5 bases at V and 8 bases at J, with 21 bases in the middle. Germline CDR1 SGHTA, CDR2 FQGNSA. CDR3 length: 15 residues. The chain's CDR3 is CASSPVRQGFEGYTF. The CDR3 coding sequence is TGTGCCAGCAGCCCAGTCCGCCAGGGGTTCGAAGGCTACACCTTC.

The V call is TRBV9, the J call TRBJ2-5, with a weak D call TRBD1 (5 bases). This CDR3 is 17 amino acids long. With 0 bases removed from V and 1 base from J, the gap between germline ends came to 16 bases. Germline V gene lookup returns CDR1 SGDLS and CDR2 YYNGEE. CDR3 amino acids: CASSVGPTGRLQETQYF. CDR3 bases: TGTGCCAGCAGCGTAGGCCCAACAGGACGTCTCCAAGAGACCCAGTACTTC.

This clonotype occurred a few times. One junction end does not reproduce the germline sequence, and a read error may be involved. The genes are TRBV7-6 and TRBJ1-1, with 7 bases matching TRBD1. The length of the CDR3 is 13 residues. The germline CDR1 and CDR2 sequences are SGHVS and FNYEAQ. In DNA form, the CDR3 reads TGTGCTAGCAGCTTAGGGACAGTTACTGAAGCTTTCTTT. Protein sequence: CASSLGTVTEAFF.

For this clonotype: A much larger clone lies a single base off, so this may be a read error. The chain is built from TRBV4-1 and TRBJ2-1, with 9 bases fitting TRBD1. CDR1 MGHRA and CDR2 YSYEKL come from the germline V gene. This CDR3 is built from 16 residues. CDR3 region: CDSSQGGRQGGNEQFF. The CDR3 region has the DNA TGCGACAGCAGCCAAGGAGGCAGACAGGGGGGCAATGAGCAGTTCTTC.

The J gene is TRBJ1-6, the V gene TRBV25-1, with D tentatively TRBD1 (5 bases). CDR3 length: 15 residues. The germline V gene has CDR1 MGHDK and CDR2 SYGVNS. The V and J ends lost 3 bases and 6 bases respectively, with 12 bases between them. Written as DNA, the CDR3 is TGTGCCAGCAGTGATGTTGGGGGAGTTAATTCACCCCTCCACTTT. It codes for CASSDVGGVNSPLHF.

This clonotype was detected only a few times. V and J are TRBV7-9 and TRBJ2-5, with 9 bases that match TRBD1. The CDR3 totals 16 residues. The V gene's germline CDR1 is SEHNR and CDR2 FQNEAQ (reference sequence). V was clipped by 1 base and J by 5 bases; unmatched bases: 8. This CDR3 reads CASSLGGQGPTETQYF. Here the CDR3 DNA reads TGTGCCAGCAGCTTAGGGGGACAGGGTCCAACGGAGACCCAGTACTTC.

This chain links TRBV12-3 or TRBV12-4 with TRBJ1-4, with 7 bases identical to TRBD1. Unmatched junction bases numbered 0, after V lost 3 bases and J lost 5 bases. The CDR3 consists of 13 residues. The CDR3 sequence is CASSLGQNEKLFF. The CDR3 DNA is TGTGCCAGCAGTTTGGGACAGAATGAAAAACTGTTTTTT.

This clonotype was picked up a small number of times. One end of the junction fails to match germline, which may point to a read error. The chain uses TRBV7-7 and TRBJ2-1; D may be TRBD1 (6 bases). Germline V gene data show CDR1 as SSHAT and CDR2 as FNYEAQ (reference sequence). The CDR3 runs to 17 residues. For the CDR3, the DNA is TGTGCTAGCAGCCATGAAACAGGGATTAGCTCCTACAATGAGCAGTTCTTC. Translating gives CASSHETGISSYNEQFF. Complete variable domain (other parts from reference TRBV7-7 and TRBJ2-1): GAGVSQSPRYKVTKRGQDVTLRCDPISSHATLYWYQQALGQGPEFLTYFNYEAQPDKSGLPSDRFSAERPEGSISTLTIQRTEQRDSAMYRCASSHETGISSYNEQFFGPGTRLTVL.

This clonotype was seen ten or more times. The chain links TRBV7-2 to TRBJ2-3; possibly TRBD1 or TRBD2 for D (5 bases each). The CDR3 is 15 residues long. Germline loops: CDR1 SGHTA, CDR2 FQGNSA. Trimming cost V 1 base and J 4 bases, with 12 bases left between them. The CDR3 reads CASSLGDPGPDTQYF. CDR3 in DNA: TGTGCCAGCAGCTTAGGGGATCCGGGGCCAGATACGCAGTATTTT.

This clonotype has only a few counts. The chain combines TRBV29-1 with TRBJ1-5, with 9 bases fitting TRBD1. This CDR3 has 13 residues. The trim removed 6 bases at V and 5 bases at J, leaving 5 bases unmatched. The V gene's germline CDR1 is SQVTM and CDR2 ANQGSEA. The CDR3 is CSVATGGDQPQHF. DNA for the CDR3: TGCAGCGTGGCGACAGGGGGAGATCAGCCCCAGCATTTT.